This passage covers 10 T cell receptor beta chains from one sample sequenced in a study of T cell repertoires in ileal Crohn's disease. Stated time point: neoterminal ileum biopsy at postoperative endoscopy, about 6 months after surgery. Only in-frame clones appear in the TCRdb table, and some are missing; sequencing was by immunoSEQ multiplex PCR. The table lists about 12,000 clones, 82% of them singletons. Material for sequencing was ileal tissue. These receptors were collected from an adult with Crohn's disease.

This chain connects TRBV29-1 to TRBJ1-2; 12 nucleotides agree with TRBD1. Germline CDR1 SQVTM, CDR2 ANQGSEA. The CDR3 is 18 residues long. J lost 5 bases, V lost 5 bases, and 18 bases had no gene match. CDR3 sequence reads: CSVYYTGTGGWMEYGYTF. In DNA, the CDR3 is TGCAGCGTTTACTACACCGGGACAGGGGGCTGGATGGAATATGGCTACACCTTC.

This chain connects TRBV5-6 to TRBJ2-7; tentatively, D is TRBD1 (5 bases). The germline V gene has CDR1 SGHDT and CDR2 YYEEEE. The CDR3 is 14 residues long. The V end lost 0 bases, the J end lost 1 base, and 8 bases lay between the germline ends. The CDR3 reads CASSLGQRSYEQYF. DNA of the CDR3: TGTGCCAGCAGCTTGGGACAGCGATCCTACGAGCAGTACTTC.

The chain recombines TRBV6-1 with TRBJ1-4, with a possible D match to TRBD1 (6 bases). V shed 5 bases and J shed 4 bases, with 14 bases lying between them. The CDR3 extends over 15 amino acids. CDR1 and CDR2 (germline): MNHNS, SASEGT. CDR3 nucleotide sequence: TGTGCCAGCAGTCGCGGACAGACGAGTAATGAAAAACTGTTTTTT. This codes for CASSRGQTSNEKLFF.

DNA of the CDR3: TGCGCCAGCAGCTTGGAGGGACACAATGTCTACAATGAGCAGTTCTTC. This gives the protein CASSLEGHNVYNEQFF. The chain uses TRBV5-1 and TRBJ2-1; D may be TRBD1 (6 bases). Trimming removed 0 bases at V and 3 bases at J, with 13 bases between. Germline CDR1 is SGHRS and CDR2 is YFSETQ. The CDR3 runs to 16 residues.

The chain links TRBV19 to TRBJ1-1; D is unresolved. V lost 5 bases to trimming and J lost 3 bases, with 16 bases between them. Germline CDR1 reads LNHDA; CDR2 reads SQIVND (reference sequence). This CDR3 is built from 15 residues. CDR3 in amino acids: CASSPREDWDTEAFF. In DNA form, the CDR3 reads TGTGCCAGTAGTCCCCGGGAGGATTGGGACACTGAAGCTTTCTTT. Full variable domain (missing parts from reference TRBV19 and TRBJ1-1): DGGITQSPKYLFRKEGQNVTLSCEQNLNHDAMYWYRQDPGQGLRLIYYSQIVNDFQKGDIAEGYSVSREKKESFPLTVTSAQKNPTAFYLCASSPREDWDTEAFFGQGTRLTVV.

The chain joins TRBV30 to TRBJ2-7, with D maybe TRBD2 (6 bases). This CDR3 is 13 amino acids long. Germline CDR1 GTSNPN, CDR2 SVGIG (reference sequence). The V end lost 5 bases, the J end lost 2 bases, and 13 bases lay between the germline ends. For the CDR3, the DNA is TGTGCCTGGGCCCGGGACTCCCCCTACGAGCAGTACTTC. Translation: CAWARDSPYEQYF.

The rearrangement uses TRBV6-1 and TRBJ2-1; D perhaps matches TRBD2 (6 bases). Germline-derived CDR1 and CDR2 are MNHNS and SASEGT. Between the trimmed V and J ends, which lost 2 bases and 4 bases, there was a span of 12 bases. CDR3 size: 15 residues. CDR3 DNA sequence: TGTGCCAGCAGTGAATCCCTAGCGATATACAATGAGCAGTTCTTC. Translation gives CASSESLAIYNEQFF.

The genes are TRBV5-1 and TRBJ1-1, with TRBD1 matching 7 bases. This CDR3 region has 15 residues. In germline, CDR1 is SGHRS, CDR2 YFSETQ. V was clipped by 2 bases and J by 2 bases; unmatched bases: 6. The CDR3 coding sequence is TGCGCCAGCAGCTTAATAGGGGGCAGAAACACTGAAGCTTTCTTT. It is translated as CASSLIGGRNTEAFF.

The V gene is TRBV27, the J gene TRBJ2-2; TRBD2 aligns across 15 bases. Per germline, CDR1 MNHEY and CDR2 SMNVEV (reference sequence). V shed 0 bases and J 3 bases; nucleotides not matched to a gene: 2. The CDR3 is 18 residues long. The chain's CDR3 is CASSLSGLAGGYTGELFF. In DNA form, the CDR3 reads TGTGCCAGCAGTTTATCGGGACTAGCGGGGGGCTACACCGGGGAGCTGTTTTTT.

The genes are TRBV9 and TRBJ2-5; tentatively, D is TRBD1 (7 bases). The CDR3 contains 15 residues. V was cut by 3 bases and J by 3 bases, with 15 bases left in between. The germline gives CDR1 SGDLS, CDR2 YYNGEE. As DNA, the CDR3 is TGTGCCAGCAGCGCGACAGGGAGGCTAGAAGAGACCCAGTACTTC. The encoded protein is CASSATGRLEETQYF.